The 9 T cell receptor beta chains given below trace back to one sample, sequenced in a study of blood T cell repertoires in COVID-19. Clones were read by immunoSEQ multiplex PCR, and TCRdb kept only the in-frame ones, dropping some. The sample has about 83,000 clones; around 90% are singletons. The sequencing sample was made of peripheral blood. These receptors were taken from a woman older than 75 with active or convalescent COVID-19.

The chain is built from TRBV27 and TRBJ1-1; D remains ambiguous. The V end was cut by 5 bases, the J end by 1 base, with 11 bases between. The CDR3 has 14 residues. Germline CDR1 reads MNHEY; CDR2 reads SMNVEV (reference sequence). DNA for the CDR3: TGTGCCAGCAGTCCCACCAGACAGAACACTGAAGCTTTCTTT. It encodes CASSPTRQNTEAFF.

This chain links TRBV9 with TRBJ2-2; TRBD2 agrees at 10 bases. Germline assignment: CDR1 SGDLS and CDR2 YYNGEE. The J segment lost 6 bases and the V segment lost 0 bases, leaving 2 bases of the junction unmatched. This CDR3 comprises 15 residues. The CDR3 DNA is TGTGCCAGCAGCGTAGGGCTAGCGGGGGCCGGGGAGCTGTTTTTT. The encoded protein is CASSVGLAGAGELFF.

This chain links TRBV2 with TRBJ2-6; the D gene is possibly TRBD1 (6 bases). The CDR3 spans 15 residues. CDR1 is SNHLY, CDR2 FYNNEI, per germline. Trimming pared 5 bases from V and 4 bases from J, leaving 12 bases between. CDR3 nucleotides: TGTGCCAGCAGTCTCACAGGGATAGGGGCCAACGTCCTGACTTTC. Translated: CASSLTGIGANVLTF.

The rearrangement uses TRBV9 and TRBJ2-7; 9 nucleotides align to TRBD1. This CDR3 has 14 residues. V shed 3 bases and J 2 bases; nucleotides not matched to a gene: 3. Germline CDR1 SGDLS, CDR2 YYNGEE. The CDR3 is CASSDGTGPYEQYF. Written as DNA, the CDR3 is TGTGCCAGCAGCGACGGGACAGGGCCCTACGAGCAGTACTTC.

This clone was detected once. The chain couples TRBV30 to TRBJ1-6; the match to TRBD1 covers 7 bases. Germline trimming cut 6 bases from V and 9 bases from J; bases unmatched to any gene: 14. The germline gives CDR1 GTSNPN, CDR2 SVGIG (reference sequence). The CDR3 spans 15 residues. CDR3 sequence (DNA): TGTGCCTGCATACATTCAACAGGGGACGGTTCACCCCTCCACTTT. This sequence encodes CACIHSTGDGSPLHF.

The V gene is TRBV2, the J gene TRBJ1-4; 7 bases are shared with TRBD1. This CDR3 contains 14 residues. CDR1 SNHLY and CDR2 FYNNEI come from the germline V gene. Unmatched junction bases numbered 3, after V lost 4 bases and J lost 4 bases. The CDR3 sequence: CASSGRDSNEKLFF. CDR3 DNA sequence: TGTGCCAGCAGTGGAAGGGACAGTAATGAAAAACTGTTTTTT. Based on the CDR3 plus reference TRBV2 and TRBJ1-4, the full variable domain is EPEVTQTPSHQVTQMGQEVILRCVPISNHLYFYWYRQILGQKVEFLVSFYNNEISEKSEIFDDQFSVERPDGSNFTLKIRSTKLEDSAMYFCASSGRDSNEKLFFGSGTQLSVL.

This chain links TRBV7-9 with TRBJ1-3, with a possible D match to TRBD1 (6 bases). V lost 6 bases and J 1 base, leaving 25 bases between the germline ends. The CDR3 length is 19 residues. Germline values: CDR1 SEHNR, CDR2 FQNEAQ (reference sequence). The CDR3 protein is CASSYHLLGQKESGNTIYF. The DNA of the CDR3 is TGTGCCAGCAGTTACCATCTCTTAGGACAGAAAGAGTCTGGAAACACCATATATTTT.

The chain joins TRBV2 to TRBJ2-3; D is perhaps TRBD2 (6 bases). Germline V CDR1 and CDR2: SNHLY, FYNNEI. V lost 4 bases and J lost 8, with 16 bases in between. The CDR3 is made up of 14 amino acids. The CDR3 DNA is TGTGCCAGCAGTGTAACGGGGGTGGAGAGTACGCAGTATTTT. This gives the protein CASSVTGVESTQYF.

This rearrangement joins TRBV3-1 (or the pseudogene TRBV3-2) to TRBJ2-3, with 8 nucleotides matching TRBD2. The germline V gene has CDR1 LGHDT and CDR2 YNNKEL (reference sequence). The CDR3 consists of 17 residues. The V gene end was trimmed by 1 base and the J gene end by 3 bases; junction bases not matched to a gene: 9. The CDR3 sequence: CASSQGGPGGPTDTQYF. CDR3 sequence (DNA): TGTGCCAGCAGCCAAGGGGGTCCGGGGGGGCCGACAGATACGCAGTATTTT.